A single sample is the source of the 21 T cell receptor beta chains below, sequenced in a study of blood T cell repertoires in COVID-19. TCRdb keeps only in-frame clones here, not all; method: immunoSEQ multiplex PCR. The sample lists 180,000 or so clones, approximately 89% occurring once. The sample was PBMCs or T cells enriched from blood (not recorded which). The source of these receptors is a woman in her forties with acute COVID-19.

The chain uses TRBV7-3 and TRBJ2-3, with D maybe TRBD1 (5 bases). Germline V lookup: CDR1 SGHTA, CDR2 FQGTGA. V was clipped by 1 base and J by 5 bases, with 7 bases between them. The CDR3 runs 13 residues. Written as DNA, the CDR3 is TGTGCCAGCAGCTTAAGAAGGGGAGATACGCAGTATTTT. As protein: CASSLRRGDTQYF.

V usage is TRBV29-1 and J usage is TRBJ2-1, with 9 nucleotides matching TRBD1. CDR3 length equals 17 residues. With V trimmed by 5 bases and J by 3 bases, 14 bases remained unmatched. Germline V gives CDR1 SQVTM, CDR2 ANQGSEA. CDR3 nucleotide sequence: TGCAGCGTTTCCAAGTTCCGGGACAGGGTTGACTACAATGAGCAGTTCTTC. It encodes CSVSKFRDRVDYNEQFF.

The rearrangement joins TRBV5-1 to TRBJ1-5; D might be TRBD1 (6 bases). This CDR3 is 15 amino acids long. V lost 0 bases and J 4 bases, leaving 11 bases between the germline ends. Germline assignment: CDR1 SGHRS and CDR2 YFSETQ. CDR3 region: CASSLVAGANQPQHF. The CDR3 DNA follows: TGCGCCAGCAGCTTGGTAGCAGGGGCTAATCAGCCCCAGCATTTT.

J is TRBJ1-5 and V is TRBV28; D might be TRBD1 (5 bases). The germline V gene has CDR1 MDHEN and CDR2 SYDVKM. Trimming took 2 bases from V and 2 from J, leaving 10 bases between them. The CDR3 covers 15 residues. The CDR3 nucleotides read TGTGCCAGCAGTTTAGGCCAGGGTGGCAATCAGCCCCAGCATTTT. This gives the protein CASSLGQGGNQPQHF.

V gene TRBV6-1 combines with J gene TRBJ1-2; D gene uncertain. The germline V gene encodes CDR1 MNHNS and CDR2 SASEGT. The CDR3 is made up of 15 amino acids. The germline V and J ends were trimmed by 0 bases and 3 bases, with 11 bases remaining between them. CDR3 bases: TGTGCCAGCAGTGAAGCATTGGGGAGGGACTATGGCTACACCTTC. This translates into CASSEALGRDYGYTF.

The chain carries TRBV28 and TRBJ1-5; the D gene is possibly TRBD1 (6 bases). The V end was cut by 2 bases, the J end by 3 bases, with 14 bases between. This CDR3 is built from 16 residues. Germline V gives CDR1 MDHEN, CDR2 SYDVKM. The CDR3 sequence: CASSLKRRQDNQPQHF. The CDR3 coding sequence is TGTGCCAGCAGTTTAAAAAGGCGACAGGACAATCAGCCCCAGCATTTT.

The gene calls are TRBV28 and TRBJ1-5, with 8 bases lining up with TRBD1. Germline CDR1 MDHEN, CDR2 SYDVKM. The V and J ends lost 4 bases and 0 bases, in that order; junction bases with no gene match: 5. This CDR3 is 16 amino acids long. CDR3 sequence: CASSSGGVYSNQPQHF. CDR3 coding DNA: TGTGCCAGCAGTTCAGGGGGCGTCTATAGCAATCAGCCCCAGCATTTT.

The V call is TRBV6-5, the J call TRBJ2-7; perhaps TRBD2 as D (6 bases). The CDR3 is 13 amino acids. Germline CDR1 reads MNHEY; CDR2 reads SVGAGI. V was clipped by 6 bases and J by 4 bases, with 13 bases between them. The CDR3: CASRLSGGYEQYF. In DNA form, the CDR3 reads TGTGCCAGCAGGTTAAGTGGAGGGTACGAGCAGTACTTC.

The chain is built from TRBV19 and TRBJ1-4; 8 bases fit TRBD1. Germline assignment: CDR1 LNHDA and CDR2 SQIVND (reference sequence). J was trimmed by 8 bases and V by 3 bases; bases with no gene match: 8. The CDR3 loop spans 15 amino acids. DNA for the CDR3: TGTGCCAGTAGTATTTTCGGACAGGGAGCCGAAAAACTGTTTTTT. Translating it yields CASSIFGQGAEKLFF.

About this clone: Mismatch with germline at one junction end may stem from a read error. The chain has TRBV30 and TRBJ1-3; D is possibly TRBD1 (5 bases). Per the germline V gene, CDR1 is GTSNPN and CDR2 is SVGIG (reference sequence). The CDR3 is 14 amino acids. The CDR3 region has the DNA TGTGCCGGGAGAGGGGATCCCTCGAGAAACACCATATATTTT. Residues: CAGRGDPSRNTIYF.

This clone was detected ten times or more. V gene TRBV11-2 combines with J gene TRBJ1-3; no clear D gene. Per germline, CDR1 SGHAT and CDR2 FQNNGV. The CDR3 is 14 amino acids. V shed 4 bases and J shed 0 bases, with 7 bases lying between them. The CDR3 sequence: CASSSSRSGNTIYF. The CDR3 DNA is TGTGCCAGCAGCTCCAGTCGCTCTGGAAACACCATATATTTT.

The chain couples TRBV7-8 to TRBJ2-1; 10 nucleotides agree with TRBD2. This CDR3 comprises 17 residues. Germline V gene data show CDR1 as SGHVS and CDR2 as FQNEAQ. The junction had 15 bases not matched to a gene; V was cut back by 5 bases and J by 8 bases. DNA of the CDR3: TGTGCCAGCAGCGCCTCCGGGAGGAGCGGGAGGGCACATGAGCAGTTCTTC. It encodes CASSASGRSGRAHEQFF.

The chain links TRBV24-1 to TRBJ2-2; 8 bases are shared with TRBD1. V lost 7 bases and J lost 6; bases outside the gene matches: 6. The CDR3 covers 14 residues. Germline V CDR1 and CDR2: KGHDR, SFDVKD. CDR3 nucleotides: TGTGCCACCAGCCCGACAGGGGCCGCCGGGGAGCTGTTTTTT. Translation gives CATSPTGAAGELFF.

The chain carries TRBV5-5 and TRBJ1-5; possibly TRBD1 for D (6 bases). The CDR3 totals 15 residues. From germline, CDR1 is SGHKS and CDR2 YYEKEE (reference sequence). The germline V and J ends were trimmed by 0 bases and 3 bases, with 10 bases remaining between them. This CDR3 is CASSLDGQYNQPQHF. In DNA, the CDR3 is TGTGCCAGCAGCTTGGATGGACAGTACAATCAGCCCCAGCATTTT.

The rearrangement uses TRBV5-1 and TRBJ2-5; 14 positions agree with TRBD2. From germline, CDR1 is SGHRS and CDR2 YFSETQ. Trimming at V came to 4 bases and at J to 1 base, leaving 24 bases not matched to a gene. The CDR3 is made up of 23 amino acids. This CDR3 is CASSPPLWTSGTSGRRSQETQYF. The DNA for the CDR3 is TGCGCCAGCAGCCCGCCGTTATGGACGTCCGGGACTAGCGGGAGACGGTCCCAAGAGACCCAGTACTTC.

CDR3 nucleotides: TGCGCCAGCAGTGATCCGTCCAGGGTAGAATACAATGAGCAGTTCTTC. Amino acid sequence: CASSDPSRVEYNEQFF. The chain combines TRBV10-2 with TRBJ2-1; D is perhaps TRBD1 (5 bases). This CDR3 is built from 16 residues. CDR1 and CDR2 (germline): WSHSY, SAAADI. V was cut by 3 bases and J by 4 bases, with 16 bases left in between.

The V call is TRBV18, the J call TRBJ1-2, with TRBD1 matching over 9 bases. J was trimmed by 7 bases and V by 3 bases; bases with no gene match: 15. The CDR3 length is 17 residues. Germline values: CDR1 KGHSH, CDR2 LQKENI. In DNA, the CDR3 is TGTGCCAGCTCACCCACGTCCGGGACAGGGTCCCACTCTGGCTACACCTTC. Protein sequence: CASSPTSGTGSHSGYTF.

This clone was found once. This chain uses TRBV19 with TRBJ1-5; D is perhaps TRBD1 (5 bases). Deletions cut 4 bases from V and 7 bases from J, with 11 bases between. Looked up from germline, CDR1 is LNHDA and CDR2 is SQIVND (reference sequence). CDR3 length: 13 residues. CDR3 DNA: TGTGCCAGTAGTAGTGGGAGGGGCCAGCCCCAGCATTTT. Protein product: CASSSGRGQPQHF.

The chain is built from TRBV6-5 and TRBJ2-7; 10 bases line up with TRBD1. This CDR3 has 13 residues. Per germline, CDR1 MNHEY and CDR2 SVGAGI. V lost 7 bases, J lost 4 bases, and 4 bases stayed unmatched. The chain's CDR3 is CASKDRGLYEQYF. The CDR3 DNA sequence: TGTGCCAGCAAAGACAGGGGGCTTTACGAGCAGTACTTC.

J is TRBJ2-7 and V is TRBV7-3; TRBD2 agrees at 9 bases. The germline CDR1 and CDR2 sequences are SGHTA and FQGTGA. The ends lost 3 bases at V and 7 bases at J; junction bases unmatched: 19. This CDR3 is 18 amino acids long. The CDR3 protein is CASSLSSGAGGPMEEQYF. The CDR3 nucleotides are TGTGCCAGCAGCTTGTCGTCGGGAGCGGGAGGACCAATGGAGGAGCAGTACTTC.

This clone was observed once. The chain is built from TRBV28 and TRBJ1-3; TRBD1 might be the D (5 bases). Germline loops: CDR1 MDHEN, CDR2 SYDVKM. The CDR3 is 15 residues long. Trimming stripped 3 bases from V and 4 bases from J, with 13 bases between. The CDR3 loop reads CASSLGEVGGNTIYF. CDR3 coding DNA: TGTGCCAGCAGTTTGGGGGAGGTGGGAGGAAACACCATATATTTT.